This TCR beta chain was sequenced for a study of T cell responses to AZD1222 COVID-19 vaccine. Generated by immunoSEQ multiplex PCR, the TCRdb table keeps only in-frame clones and is missing some. The sample contains around 120,000 clones, around 92% of which appear only once. About this clone itself: Its antigen is currently unknown.

General study results and limits: A reported finding is that nearly half of spike-specific TCRs target unmutated variant regions.

The CDR3 covers 15 residues. Trimming took off 5 bases at V and 4 bases at J, with 18 bases between the two ends. CDR1 is SGHRS, CDR2 YFSETQ, per germline. The receptor comes from an adult in good health. The V gene is TRBV5-1, the J gene TRBJ1-1; tentatively, D is TRBD1 (6 bases). The material sequenced was peripheral blood, taken on day 0 of AZD1222 vaccination. CDR3 protein: CASSSGTPKGTEAFF. The CDR3 bases are TGCGCCAGCAGTTCCGGGACACCAAAGGGCACTGAAGCTTTCTTT.